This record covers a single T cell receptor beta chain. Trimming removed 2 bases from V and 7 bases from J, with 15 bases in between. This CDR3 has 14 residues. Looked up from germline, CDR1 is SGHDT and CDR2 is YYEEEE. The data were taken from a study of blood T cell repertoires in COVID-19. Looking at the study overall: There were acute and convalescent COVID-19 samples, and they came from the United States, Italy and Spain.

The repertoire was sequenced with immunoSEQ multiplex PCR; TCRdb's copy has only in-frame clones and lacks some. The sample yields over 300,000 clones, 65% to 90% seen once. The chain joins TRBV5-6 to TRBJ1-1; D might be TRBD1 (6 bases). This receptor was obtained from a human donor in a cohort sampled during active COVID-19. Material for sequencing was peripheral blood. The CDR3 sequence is CASSLQGPRGEAFF. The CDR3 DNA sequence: TGTGCCAGCAGCTTACAGGGCCCCCGGGGTGAAGCTTTCTTT.